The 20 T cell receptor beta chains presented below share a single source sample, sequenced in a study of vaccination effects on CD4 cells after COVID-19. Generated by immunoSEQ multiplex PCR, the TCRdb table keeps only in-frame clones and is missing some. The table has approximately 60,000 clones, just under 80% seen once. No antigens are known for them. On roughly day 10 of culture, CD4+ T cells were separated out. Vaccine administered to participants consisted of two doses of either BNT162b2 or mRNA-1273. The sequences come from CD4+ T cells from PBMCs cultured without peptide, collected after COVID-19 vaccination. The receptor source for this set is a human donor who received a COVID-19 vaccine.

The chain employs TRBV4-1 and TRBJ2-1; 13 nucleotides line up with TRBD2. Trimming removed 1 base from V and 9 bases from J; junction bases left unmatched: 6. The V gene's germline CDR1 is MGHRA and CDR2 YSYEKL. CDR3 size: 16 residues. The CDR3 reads CASSQAPGLAGLEQFF. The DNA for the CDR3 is TGCGCCAGCAGCCAAGCCCCGGGACTAGCGGGACTTGAGCAGTTCTTC.

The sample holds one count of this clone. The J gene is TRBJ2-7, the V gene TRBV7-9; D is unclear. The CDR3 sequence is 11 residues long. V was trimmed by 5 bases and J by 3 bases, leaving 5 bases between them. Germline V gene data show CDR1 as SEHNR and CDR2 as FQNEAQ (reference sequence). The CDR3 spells CASSPSYEQYF. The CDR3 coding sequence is TGTGCCAGCAGCCCTAGCTACGAGCAGTACTTC. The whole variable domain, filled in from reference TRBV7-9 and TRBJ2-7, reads DTGVSQNPRHKITKRGQNVTFRCDPISEHNRLYWYRQTLGQGPEFLTYFQNEAQLEKSRLLSDRFSAERPKGSFSTLEIQRTEQGDSAMYLCASSPSYEQYFGPGTRLTVT.

The CDR3 protein is CASSPEAGPNGYTF. CDR3 bases: TGTGCCAGCAGCCCCGAGGCAGGGCCTAATGGCTACACCTTC. V and J are TRBV5-5 and TRBJ1-2; weak D call: TRBD1 (5 bases). The CDR3 totals 14 residues. Germline CDR1 is SGHKS and CDR2 is YYEKEE (reference sequence). Trimming removed 4 bases from V and 6 bases from J, with 16 bases in between.

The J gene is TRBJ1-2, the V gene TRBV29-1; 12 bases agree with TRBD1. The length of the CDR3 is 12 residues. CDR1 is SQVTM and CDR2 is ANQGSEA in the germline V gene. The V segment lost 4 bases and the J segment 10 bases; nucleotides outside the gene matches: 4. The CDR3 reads CSVAGTGGSYTF. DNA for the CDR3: TGCAGCGTTGCCGGGACAGGGGGCTCCTACACCTTC. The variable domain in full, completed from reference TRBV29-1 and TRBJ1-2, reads SAVISQKPSRDICQRGTSLTIQCQVDSQVTMMFWYRQQPGQSLTLIATANQGSEATYESGFVIDKFPISRPNLTFSTLTVSNMSPEDSSIYLCSVAGTGGSYTFGSGTRLTVV.

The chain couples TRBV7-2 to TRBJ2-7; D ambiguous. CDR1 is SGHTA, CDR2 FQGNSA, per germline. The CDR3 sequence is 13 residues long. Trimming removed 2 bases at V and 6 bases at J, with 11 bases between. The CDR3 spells CASSLLGKGEQYF. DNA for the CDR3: TGTGCCAGCAGCTTATTAGGTAAAGGCGAGCAGTACTTC.

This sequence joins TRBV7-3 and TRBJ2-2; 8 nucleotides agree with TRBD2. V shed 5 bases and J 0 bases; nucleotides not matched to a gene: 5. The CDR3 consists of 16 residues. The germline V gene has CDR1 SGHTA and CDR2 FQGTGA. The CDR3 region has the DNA TGTGCCAGCAGCCGGGACGGGGGGGCGAACACCGGGGAGCTGTTTTTT. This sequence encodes CASSRDGGANTGELFF.

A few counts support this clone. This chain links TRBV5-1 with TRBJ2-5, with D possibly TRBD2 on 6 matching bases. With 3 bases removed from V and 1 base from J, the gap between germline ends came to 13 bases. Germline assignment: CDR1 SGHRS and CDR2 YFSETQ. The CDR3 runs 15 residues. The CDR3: CASSSGAGTQETQYF. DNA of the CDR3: TGCGCCAGCAGCTCCGGGGCGGGGACCCAAGAGACCCAGTACTTC.

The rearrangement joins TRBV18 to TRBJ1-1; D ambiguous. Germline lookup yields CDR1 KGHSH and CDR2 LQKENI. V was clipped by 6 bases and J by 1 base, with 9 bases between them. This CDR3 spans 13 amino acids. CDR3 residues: CASSPRTNTEAFF. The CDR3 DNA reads TGTGCCAGCTCGCCCAGGACGAACACTGAAGCTTTCTTT.

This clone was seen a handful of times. The CDR3 spells CAWSYSRVSFF. CDR3 bases: TGTGCCTGGAGCTACTCCCGAGTGAGTTTCTTT. The chain links TRBV30 to TRBJ1-1, with no clear D. The CDR3 runs 11 residues. Trimming shortened V by 3 bases and J by 13 bases, and 15 bases separated the two germline ends. Per germline, CDR1 GTSNPN and CDR2 SVGIG (reference sequence).

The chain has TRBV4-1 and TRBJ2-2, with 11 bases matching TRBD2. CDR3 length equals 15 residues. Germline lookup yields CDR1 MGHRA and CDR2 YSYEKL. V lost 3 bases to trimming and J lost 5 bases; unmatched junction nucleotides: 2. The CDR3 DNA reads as TGCGCCAGCAGCCAGATAGCGGGGGGGACCGGGGAGCTGTTTTTT. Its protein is CASSQIAGGTGELFF.

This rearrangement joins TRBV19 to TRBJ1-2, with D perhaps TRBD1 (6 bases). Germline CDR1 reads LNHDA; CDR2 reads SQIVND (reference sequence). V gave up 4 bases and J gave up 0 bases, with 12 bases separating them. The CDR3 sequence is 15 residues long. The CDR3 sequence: CASSTRQVPNYGYTF. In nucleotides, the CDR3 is TGTGCCAGTAGTACCCGACAGGTACCTAACTATGGCTACACCTTC.

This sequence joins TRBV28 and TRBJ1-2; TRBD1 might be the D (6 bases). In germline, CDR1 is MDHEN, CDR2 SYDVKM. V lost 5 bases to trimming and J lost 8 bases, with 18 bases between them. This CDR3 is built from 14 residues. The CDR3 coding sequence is TGTGCCAGCAGTCCGTATCCAGGGGTGTCGGGCTACACCTTC. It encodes CASSPYPGVSGYTF.

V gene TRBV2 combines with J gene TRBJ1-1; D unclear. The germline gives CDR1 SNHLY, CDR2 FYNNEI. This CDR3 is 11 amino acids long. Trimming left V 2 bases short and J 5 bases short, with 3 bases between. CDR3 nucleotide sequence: TGTGCCAGCAGTGAATTGACTGAAGCTTTCTTT. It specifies CASSELTEAFF.

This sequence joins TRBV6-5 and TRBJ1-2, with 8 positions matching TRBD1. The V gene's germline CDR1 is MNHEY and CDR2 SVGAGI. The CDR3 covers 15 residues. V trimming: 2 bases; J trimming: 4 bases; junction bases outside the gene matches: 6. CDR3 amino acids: CASSYQTGAFYGYTF. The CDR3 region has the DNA TGTGCCAGCAGTTACCAGACAGGGGCCTTCTATGGCTACACCTTC.

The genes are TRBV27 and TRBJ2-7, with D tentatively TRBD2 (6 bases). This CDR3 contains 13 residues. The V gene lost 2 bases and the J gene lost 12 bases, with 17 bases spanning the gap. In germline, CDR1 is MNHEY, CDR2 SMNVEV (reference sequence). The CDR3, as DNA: TGTGCCAGCAGTTTAATCCCGACTAGTTTCGTGTACTTC. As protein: CASSLIPTSFVYF.

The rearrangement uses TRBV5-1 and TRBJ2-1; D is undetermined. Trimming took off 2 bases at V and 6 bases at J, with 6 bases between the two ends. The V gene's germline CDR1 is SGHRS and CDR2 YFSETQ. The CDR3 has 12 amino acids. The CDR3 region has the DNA TGCGCCAGCAGCTTCACCAGCAATGAGCAGTTCTTC. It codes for CASSFTSNEQFF. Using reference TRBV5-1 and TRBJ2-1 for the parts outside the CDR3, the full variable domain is KAGVTQTPRYLIKTRGQQVTLSCSPISGHRSVSWYQQTPGQGLQFLFEYFSETQRNKGNFPGRFSGRQFSNSRSEMNVSTLELGDSALYLCASSFTSNEQFFGPGTRLTVL.

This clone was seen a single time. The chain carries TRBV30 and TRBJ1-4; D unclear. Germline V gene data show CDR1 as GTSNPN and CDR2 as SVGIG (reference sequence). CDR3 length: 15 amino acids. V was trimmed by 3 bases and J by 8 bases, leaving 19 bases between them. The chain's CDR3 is CAWSHPGEVAEKLFF. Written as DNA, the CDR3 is TGTGCCTGGAGCCACCCCGGGGAGGTGGCGGAAAAACTGTTTTTT.

The DNA of the CDR3 is TGTGCCAGCAGCTCTCTCCCTCTCTACGAGCAGTACTTC. Residues: CASSSLPLYEQYF. The chain uses TRBV7-2 and TRBJ2-7; no clear D. This CDR3 contains 13 residues. Germline assignment: CDR1 SGHTA and CDR2 FQGNSA. V shed 4 bases and J shed 3 bases, with 10 bases lying between them.

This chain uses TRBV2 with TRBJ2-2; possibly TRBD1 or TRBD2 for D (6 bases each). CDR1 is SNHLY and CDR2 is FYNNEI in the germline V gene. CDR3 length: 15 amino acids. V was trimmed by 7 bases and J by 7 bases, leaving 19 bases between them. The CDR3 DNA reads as TGTGCCAGCACCGAGGGGGGCAGGGGTAGCGGGGAGCTGTTTTTT. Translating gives CASTEGGRGSGELFF.

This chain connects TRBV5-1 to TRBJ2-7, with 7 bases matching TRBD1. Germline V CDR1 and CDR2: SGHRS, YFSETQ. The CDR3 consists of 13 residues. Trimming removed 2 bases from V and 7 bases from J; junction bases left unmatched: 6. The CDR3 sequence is CASSFDRAWEQYF. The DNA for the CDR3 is TGCGCCAGCAGCTTTGACAGGGCTTGGGAGCAGTACTTC. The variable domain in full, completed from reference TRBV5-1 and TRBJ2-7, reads KAGVTQTPRYLIKTRGQQVTLSCSPISGHRSVSWYQQTPGQGLQFLFEYFSETQRNKGNFPGRFSGRQFSNSRSEMNVSTLELGDSALYLCASSFDRAWEQYFGPGTRLTVT.